The 4 T cell receptor beta chains presented below share a single source sample, sequenced in a study of beta chain features in type 1 diabetes. Their antigens are not known. Every isolated RNA sample was fully reverse transcribed, so sequencing captured expressed TCRB transcripts. TCRdb's table, derived via immunoSEQ multiplex PCR, lists solely in-frame clones and lacks some. Of roughly 700,000 clones detected, roughly 13% appear once; the ten largest clones hold less than 0.025%. Findings and caveats of the study: In every one of the four CD4+ subsets, TCRB CDR3s were moderately but significantly shorter in Type 1 diabetes patients.

Sequencing input: naive CD4+ T cells from blood. The source of these receptors is a man younger than 35 with type 1 diabetes.

The V and J genes are TRBV2 and TRBJ1-2; no definite D call. The CDR3 consists of 14 residues. The V end lost 6 bases, the J end lost 6 bases, and 17 bases lay between the germline ends. The germline CDR1 and CDR2 sequences are SNHLY and FYNNEI. This CDR3 is CASSLTAFEDGYTF. The CDR3 DNA is TGTGCCAGCAGCCTCACAGCGTTTGAGGATGGCTACACCTTC.

The rearrangement uses TRBV18 and TRBJ1-2; D uncertain. The CDR3 has 12 amino acids. From germline, CDR1 is KGHSH and CDR2 LQKENI. V dropped 3 bases and J dropped 5 bases, with 7 bases sitting between them. CDR3 DNA sequence: TGTGCCAGCTCACCCCCGGGATATGGCTACACCTTC. This sequence encodes CASSPPGYGYTF.

The J gene is TRBJ1-2, the V gene TRBV9, with TRBD1 identical over 8 bases. Losses at the gene ends were 0 bases for V and 0 bases for J; bases not matched to a gene: 1. Looked up from germline, CDR1 is SGDLS and CDR2 is YYNGEE. CDR3 length equals 15 residues. Written as DNA, the CDR3 is TGTGCCAGCAGCGTAGCGACAGGGGCTAACTATGGCTACACCTTC. Its protein is CASSVATGANYGYTF.

The CDR3 region is CASSTDSGNYGYTF. The CDR3 coding sequence is TGCGCCAGCAGCACCGACTCGGGGAACTATGGCTACACCTTC. The gene calls are TRBV5-1 and TRBJ1-2, with no clear D. Germline V gives CDR1 SGHRS, CDR2 YFSETQ. Deletions cut 4 bases from V and 2 bases from J, with 12 bases between. This CDR3 region has 14 residues.